The following is a TCR beta chain sequence with its context. Antigen specificity is unknown. The germline V gene encodes CDR1 MNHEY and CDR2 SMNVEV (reference sequence). Trimming removed 4 bases from V and 1 base from J; junction bases left unmatched: 3. The length of the CDR3 is 14 residues. The sample belongs to a study of cytomegalovirus exposure and HLA in healthy donors. Study as a whole: When 350 to 500 donors were genotyped, approximately 81% of them were found to fall in the Caucasian-associated ancestry cluster. Regarding the study as a whole: Compared with the roughly 670-donor mean, an Asian-associated ancestry cluster reportedly had fewer N-insertions, according to a later analysis. An analysis done earlier found most TCR beta V segments productive about 87% or about 30% of the time.

The study ran its PCR with 60 Vbeta and 13 Jbeta primers. Method: immunoSEQ multiplex PCR; TCRdb's copy keeps in-frame clones and lacks some. The table records approximately 170,000 clones, 75% to 85% of them present only once. Though nominally healthy at sampling, donors likely had unrecorded immune exposures. V is TRBV27 and J is TRBJ2-7, with 8 bases fitting TRBD1. The clonotype originates from a male donor in good health and CMV-seropositive. Sequencing was performed on PBMCs. The CDR3 region has the DNA TGTGCCAGCAGTTGGACAGGGCGTTCCTACGAGCAGTACTTC. Translated: CASSWTGRSYEQYF.